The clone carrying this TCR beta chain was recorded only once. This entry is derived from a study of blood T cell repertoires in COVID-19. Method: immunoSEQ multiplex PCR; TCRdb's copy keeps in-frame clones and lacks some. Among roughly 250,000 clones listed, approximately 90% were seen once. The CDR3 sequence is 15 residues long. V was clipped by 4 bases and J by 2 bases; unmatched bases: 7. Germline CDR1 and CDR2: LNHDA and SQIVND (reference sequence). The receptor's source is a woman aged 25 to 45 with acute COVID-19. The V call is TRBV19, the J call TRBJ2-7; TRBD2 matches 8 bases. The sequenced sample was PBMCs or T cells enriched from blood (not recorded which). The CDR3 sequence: CASSTPSGLTYEQYF. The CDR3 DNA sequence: TGTGCCAGTAGTACCCCTAGCGGGTTAACCTACGAGCAGTACTTC.